This TCR beta chain was observed in a study of blood T cell repertoires in COVID-19. The repertoire was sequenced with immunoSEQ multiplex PCR; TCRdb's copy has only in-frame clones and lacks some. The sample shows approximately 290,000 clones, 70% to 90% of them seen only once. The TCR originated in a human donor with COVID-19, enrolled during active disease. The donor label of this sample is uncertain. Sequenced sample: peripheral blood.

The chain's CDR3 is CASSPTSIQAYNEQFF. CDR3 nucleotide sequence: TGTGCCAGTAGTCCAACCTCCATTCAGGCCTACAATGAGCAGTTCTTC. The rearrangement links TRBV19 to TRBJ2-1, with D uncertain. V lost 5 bases, J lost 2 bases, and 16 bases lay in between. CDR3 length: 16 amino acids. CDR1 and CDR2 from the germline V gene are LNHDA and SQIVND (reference sequence).